A single sample is the source of the 24 T cell receptor beta chains below, sequenced in a study of memory CD4+ T cells and cytomegalovirus serostatus. Using immunoSEQ multiplex PCR, the repertoire was profiled, and TCRdb retains in-frame clones only, with some absent. The table shows around 57,000 clones, with around 80% occurring only once. The sort gate was single viable CD3+CD4+CD8-CD45RO+ cells for memory CD4+ T cells. Source material: memory CD4+ T cells from blood. Receptor source: an adult in good health and CMV-seronegative. Some clones in this sample may be carry-over from other donors' samples.

The V and J genes are TRBV28 and TRBJ1-2, with D maybe TRBD1 (6 bases). Between the trimmed V and J ends, which lost 2 bases and 2 bases, there was a span of 6 bases. Germline assignment: CDR1 MDHEN and CDR2 SYDVKM. The CDR3 spans 13 residues. The CDR3 bases are TGTGCCAGCAGTTTACAGGGGAACTATGGCTACACCTTC. It translates to CASSLQGNYGYTF.

V usage is TRBV9 and J usage is TRBJ2-5; 8 bases line up with TRBD2. The CDR3 consists of 16 residues. After removal of 0 bases from V and 1 base from J, the junction contained 5 bases not matched to a gene. Germline CDR1 and CDR2: SGDLS and YYNGEE. CDR3: CASSVAGGLPQETQYF. For the CDR3, the DNA is TGTGCCAGCAGCGTAGCGGGGGGGCTCCCCCAAGAGACCCAGTACTTC.

Written as DNA, the CDR3 is TGTGCCAGCAGCTTTCCCCCCGACAGGGCCTCCGGAGATACGCAGTATTTT. Protein: CASSFPPDRASGDTQYF. The chain couples TRBV7-9 to TRBJ2-3; 7 positions match TRBD1. J gave up 5 bases and V 3 bases, and 14 bases lay outside the gene matches. Germline V gene sequence: CDR1 SEHNR, CDR2 FQNEAQ (reference sequence). The CDR3 is 17 residues long.

This sequence joins TRBV9 and TRBJ1-2, with D uncertain. This CDR3 is built from 14 residues. Trimming pared 4 bases from V and 2 bases from J, leaving 12 bases between. Germline V gives CDR1 SGDLS, CDR2 YYNGEE. In DNA, the CDR3 is TGTGCCAGCAGCCAATACGGGGAGAACTATGGCTACACCTTC. It translates to CASSQYGENYGYTF. The full variable domain, completed using reference TRBV9 and TRBJ1-2, is DSGVTQTPKHLITATGQRVTLRCSPRSGDLSVYWYQQSLDQGLQFLIQYYNGEERAKGNILERFSAQQFPDLHSELNLSSLELGDSALYFCASSQYGENYGYTFGSGTRLTVV.

This rearrangement joins TRBV7-9 to TRBJ2-3, with a possible D match to TRBD2 (6 bases). Trimming took 4 bases from V and 4 from J, leaving 21 bases between them. The CDR3 sequence is 17 residues long. Germline CDR1 reads SEHNR; CDR2 reads FQNEAQ (reference sequence). The CDR3 here is CASSSRAGRDRADTQYF. In DNA form, the CDR3 reads TGTGCCAGCAGCTCGCGCGCCGGGCGGGATAGGGCAGATACGCAGTATTTT.

The chain joins TRBV28 to TRBJ1-5; possible D gene TRBD1, 5 bases. Per germline, CDR1 MDHEN and CDR2 SYDVKM. The CDR3 runs 14 residues. Trimming cost V 6 bases and J 0 bases, with 9 bases left between them. CDR3 region: CASRRQFSNQPQHF. In DNA, the CDR3 is TGTGCCAGCAGGCGACAGTTTAGCAATCAGCCCCAGCATTTT.

The chain links TRBV6-5 to TRBJ1-2, with TRBD1 as a possible D gene (5 bases). Germline CDR1 and CDR2: MNHEY and SVGAGI. The CDR3 has 15 amino acids. The V end lost 0 bases, the J end lost 5 bases, and 13 bases lay between the germline ends. The CDR3 nucleotides read TGTGCCAGCAGTTACTCTTCGACAGCGCTATATGGCTACACCTTC. Translated: CASSYSSTALYGYTF.

The J gene is TRBJ1-2, the V gene TRBV7-2; D call uncertain. V gave up 4 bases and J gave up 5 bases, with 11 bases separating them. CDR3 length equals 13 residues. CDR1 and CDR2 from the germline V gene are SGHTA and FQGNSA. The chain's CDR3 is CASSYEVTYGYTF. The CDR3 nucleotides are TGTGCCAGCAGCTATGAGGTTACTTATGGCTACACCTTC.

The rearrangement links TRBV5-4 to TRBJ2-7, with TRBD1 as a possible D gene (6 bases). Germline V gene lookup returns CDR1 SGHNT and CDR2 YYREEE (reference sequence). The CDR3 runs 16 residues. Trimming cost V 1 base and J 3 bases, with 17 bases left between them. The CDR3 loop is CASSLMLRTEDYEQYF. The CDR3, as DNA: TGTGCCAGCAGCTTGATGTTGAGGACAGAGGACTACGAGCAGTACTTC.

This rearrangement joins TRBV9 to TRBJ2-1; D is ambiguous. Germline V CDR1 and CDR2: SGDLS, YYNGEE. Trimming cost V 4 bases and J 5 bases, with 10 bases left between them. The CDR3 is 13 amino acids. The CDR3 DNA follows: TGTGCCAGCAGCAACCGGGTCAACAATGAGCAGTTCTTC. This translates into CASSNRVNNEQFF. The entire variable domain, with the rest obtained from reference TRBV9 and TRBJ2-1, is as follows: DSGVTQTPKHLITATGQRVTLRCSPRSGDLSVYWYQQSLDQGLQFLIQYYNGEERAKGNILERFSAQQFPDLHSELNLSSLELGDSALYFCASSNRVNNEQFFGPGTRLTVL.

The V call is TRBV5-6, the J call TRBJ2-2, with unresolved D. Germline loops: CDR1 SGHDT, CDR2 YYEEEE. This CDR3 is 14 amino acids long. V lost 1 base to trimming and J lost 8 bases, with 12 bases between them. CDR3 residues: CASSLYSPAGELFF. For the CDR3, the DNA is TGTGCCAGCAGCTTGTACAGTCCCGCGGGGGAGCTGTTTTTT. The full variable domain, with the rest looked up from reference TRBV5-6 and TRBJ2-2, is DAGVTQSPTHLIKTRGQQVTLRCSPKSGHDTVSWYQQALGQGPQFIFQYYEEEERQRGNFPDRFSGHQFPNYSSELNVNALLLGDSALYLCASSLYSPAGELFFGEGSRLTVL.

This sequence joins TRBV7-8 and TRBJ1-5; a possible D gene is TRBD1 (5 bases). Germline V gene sequence: CDR1 SGHVS, CDR2 FQNEAQ. V was trimmed by 1 base and J by 2 bases, leaving 9 bases between them. The CDR3 consists of 15 residues. CDR3 residues: CASSLGGIRNQPQHF. CDR3 DNA: TGTGCCAGCAGCTTAGGGGGGATTCGCAATCAGCCCCAGCATTTT.

The chain employs TRBV28 and TRBJ2-1, with 10 bases matching TRBD2. CDR3 length: 14 residues. With V trimmed by 8 bases and J by 4 bases, 5 bases remained unmatched. The V gene's germline CDR1 is MDHEN and CDR2 SYDVKM. Here the CDR3 reads CASLRLAGYNEQFF. CDR3 nucleotide sequence: TGTGCCAGCCTTAGACTAGCGGGTTACAATGAGCAGTTCTTC.

This rearrangement joins TRBV10-2 to TRBJ1-4, with a weak D call TRBD1 (5 bases). CDR1 WSHSY and CDR2 SAAADI come from the germline V gene. CDR3 size: 15 residues. The V end lost 6 bases, the J end lost 0 bases, and 11 bases lay between the germline ends. This CDR3 reads CASRGDSTTNEKLFF. The CDR3 DNA reads as TGCGCCAGCAGGGGCGACAGCACAACTAATGAAAAACTGTTTTTT.

In this sample, this clone turned up once. The chain joins TRBV11-2 to TRBJ2-1; 11 nucleotides line up with TRBD1. V shed 5 bases and J 9 bases; nucleotides not matched to a gene: 6. Per germline, CDR1 SGHAT and CDR2 FQNNGV. This CDR3 has 14 amino acids. The DNA for the CDR3 is TGTGCCAGCAGCGGGACAGGGGGGTGGTTTGAGCAGTTCTTC. The encoded protein is CASSGTGGWFEQFF.

This chain uses TRBV4-3 with TRBJ1-6, with a weak D call TRBD1 (5 bases). This CDR3 has 16 residues. The germline gives CDR1 LGHNA, CDR2 YSLEER. V was clipped by 0 bases and J by 13 bases, with 19 bases between them. The CDR3 DNA reads TGCGCCAGCAGCCAAGATCTAAGGGGAGTAGGTTCCCCCCTCCACTTT. Amino acid sequence: CASSQDLRGVGSPLHF.

The V and J genes are TRBV5-1 and TRBJ2-1; weak D call: TRBD2 (5 bases). The CDR3 spans 14 residues. V was trimmed by 2 bases and J by 6 bases, leaving 12 bases between them. Germline V gene data show CDR1 as SGHRS and CDR2 as YFSETQ. The CDR3 sequence: CASSLPEGVNEQFF. DNA of the CDR3: TGCGCCAGCAGCTTACCTGAGGGAGTCAATGAGCAGTTCTTC.

The chain links TRBV7-9 to TRBJ2-1, with 9 bases fitting TRBD1. V shed 3 bases and J 5 bases; nucleotides not matched to a gene: 8. Germline CDR1 is SEHNR and CDR2 is FQNEAQ (reference sequence). The CDR3 contains 16 residues. CDR3 protein: CASSFRNRGRNNEQFF. DNA for the CDR3: TGTGCCAGCAGCTTTCGGAACAGGGGGCGGAACAATGAGCAGTTCTTC.

The chain joins TRBV6-5 to TRBJ2-7; a weak D match, TRBD1 (6 bases). Germline CDR1 reads MNHEY; CDR2 reads SVGAGI. V was shortened by 6 bases and J by 4 bases, with 13 bases between the two germline ends. The CDR3 loop spans 13 amino acids. The CDR3 protein is CASSRRTVYEQYF. In DNA form, the CDR3 reads TGTGCCAGCAGCCGTAGGACAGTATACGAGCAGTACTTC.

This rearrangement joins TRBV7-9 to TRBJ2-4; either TRBD1 or TRBD2 may fit D (6 bases each). V dropped 4 bases and J dropped 1 base, with 17 bases sitting between them. This CDR3 is 17 amino acids long. Germline V gene data show CDR1 as SEHNR and CDR2 as FQNEAQ (reference sequence). The CDR3 DNA sequence: TGTGCCAGCAGCTCCATTGAGTGGGGGGCGGCCAAAAACATTCAGTACTTC. Residues: CASSSIEWGAAKNIQYF. Looking up the rest from reference TRBV7-9 and TRBJ2-4 gives the full variable domain: DTGVSQNPRHKITKRGQNVTFRCDPISEHNRLYWYRQTLGQGPEFLTYFQNEAQLEKSRLLSDRFSAERPKGSFSTLEIQRTEQGDSAMYLCASSSIEWGAAKNIQYFGAGTRLSVL.

The V gene is TRBV7-3, the J gene TRBJ2-5, with D possibly TRBD2 on 7 matching bases. This CDR3 contains 14 residues. Germline V gives CDR1 SGHTA, CDR2 FQGTGA. V gave up 0 bases and J gave up 5 bases, with 10 bases separating them. CDR3 in amino acids: CASSLTSGGETQYF. Here the CDR3 DNA reads TGTGCCAGCAGCTTAACGTCGGGGGGCGAGACCCAGTACTTC.

This chain connects TRBV30 to TRBJ2-3, with TRBD2 identical over 12 bases. The junction had 5 bases not matched to a gene; V was cut back by 1 base and J by 3 bases. Per germline, CDR1 GTSNPN and CDR2 SVGIG (reference sequence). The CDR3 spans 16 residues. The CDR3 nucleotides read TGTGCCTGGAGTGCCCGGACTAGCGGGGTTACAGATACGCAGTATTTT. It specifies CAWSARTSGVTDTQYF.

The genes are TRBV30 and TRBJ1-5; 9 nucleotides line up with TRBD1. V gave up 1 base and J gave up 9 bases; unmatched junction bases: 10. This CDR3 region has 15 residues. The germline gives CDR1 GTSNPN, CDR2 SVGIG (reference sequence). Written as DNA, the CDR3 is TGTGCCTGGAGTGACTCACAGGGGGCCCCTCCGCCCCAGCATTTT. Protein: CAWSDSQGAPPPQHF.

The chain is built from TRBV7-8 and TRBJ2-1; D gene unclear. This CDR3 comprises 11 residues. V lost 5 bases and J 8 bases, leaving 7 bases between the germline ends. Per the germline V gene, CDR1 is SGHVS and CDR2 is FQNEAQ. CDR3 sequence: CASSPQYEQFF. The CDR3 nucleotides read TGTGCCAGCAGCCCTCAGTATGAGCAGTTCTTC.